This TCR beta chain was recorded in a study of blood T cells in healthy people across ages. This clonotype was counted ten times or more. Its antigen is currently unknown. Study-level findings and limits: Conclusively comparing naive with antigen-experienced cells was impossible with unsorted PBMCs.

Unmatched junction bases numbered 11, after V lost 5 bases and J lost 9 bases. The CDR3 runs 14 residues. Looked up from germline, CDR1 is DFQATT and CDR2 is SNEGSKA (reference sequence). PCR was performed a second time for about 6 to 12 cycles using a sample-barcoded 5' primer and a J-beta primer mix. From the 5' RACE reads, TCRdb called clonotypes with MiXCR, one entry per CDR3 protein. The sample yields about 840,000 distinct CDR3 sequences, around 29% seen once. The same specimen was also included in a second study, on T cells of mothers and their children. That report adds: Slightly higher but non-significant overlap marked related mother-child pairs versus unrelated pairs. There were no persistent microchimeric T cell clones detected.

The receptor was derived from a woman in her thirties or forties in good health. The rearrangement links TRBV20-1 to TRBJ2-1; 9 positions match TRBD1. Specimen: blood. The DNA for the CDR3 is TGCAGTGCTGCCACTAAGACAGGGGGATTTGAGCAGTTCTTC. This gives the protein CSAATKTGGFEQFF.